This is a list of T cell receptor beta chains from one sample in a study of tumor T cells in aggressive B-cell lymphoma. The repertoire was sequenced with immunoSEQ multiplex PCR; TCRdb's copy has only in-frame clones and lacks some. This table has about 2,400 clones, 70% to 85% appearing once. The sample was tumor tissue. The receptors stem from an adult with diffuse large B cell lymphoma. Each CDR3 is given with its conserved first and last residue. A D gene is named only where the DNA matches it firmly. Some rows mark clone size as missing; the rest say once, few, many or name a class of expanded clone.

clone_size j_call v_call d_call cdr3_aa cdr3_nt
- TRBJ2-7 TRBV27 TRBD1 CASSLATGAVYEQYF TGTGCCAGCAGTTTGGCGACAGGGGCTGTGTACGAGCAGTACTTC
- TRBJ2-3 TRBV7-2 - CASSFERTPTDTQYF TGTGCCAGCAGCTTTGAGAGAACGCCCACAGATACGCAGTATTTT
- TRBJ2-3 TRBV19 TRBD2 CASSIGSLAGRTDTQYF TGTGCCAGTAGTATAGGCAGCTTAGCGGGAAGAACAGATACGCAGTATTTT
- TRBJ2-6 TRBV5-6 - CASLGHNSHSRANVLTF TGTGCCAGCCTTGGGCACAATAGTCACAGTCGGGCCAACGTCCTGACTTTC
- TRBJ1-6 TRBV9 - CASSPRSGKDNSPLHF TGTGCCAGCAGCCCCAGATCAGGGAAGGATAATTCACCCCTCCACTTT
- TRBJ1-5 TRBV18 TRBD1 CASSPGTGFNQPQHF TGTGCCAGCTCACCGGGGACAGGGTTCAATCAGCCCCAGCATTTT
- TRBJ2-1 TRBV5-1 TRBD2 CASSWGLAGLNEQFF TGCGCCAGCAGCTGGGGACTAGCGGGCCTCAATGAGCAGTTCTTC
- TRBJ2-3 TRBV9 TRBD2 CASSVTSGPWADTQYF TGTGCCAGCAGCGTAACTAGCGGCCCATGGGCAGATACGCAGTATTTT
- TRBJ2-7 TRBV10-2 - CASSVVAELNEQYF TGCGCCAGCAGTGTGGTAGCGGAACTCAACGAGCAGTACTTC
- TRBJ2-3 TRBV19 TRBD1 CASRSGGVGDTQYF TGTGCCAGCCGGTCAGGGGGAGTAGGAGATACGCAGTATTTT
- TRBJ1-2 TRBV6-6 - CASSLPPVYGYTF TGTGCCAGCAGTTTGCCGCCGGTCTATGGCTACACCTTC
- TRBJ2-1 TRBV7-9 - CASSPRVVNEQFF TGTGCCAGCAGCCCCCGGGTGGTGAATGAGCAGTTCTTC
- TRBJ2-3 TRBV11-2 - CASSTDYLTDTQYF TGTGCCAGCAGCACGGACTATTTGACAGATACGCAGTATTTT
- TRBJ1-2 TRBV29-1 - CSVDGYTF TGCAGCGTCGATGGCTACACCTTC
- TRBJ2-3 TRBV4-3 - CASSLQVGLTDTQYF TGCGCCAGCAGCCTCCAAGTTGGGCTCACAGATACGCAGTATTTT
- TRBJ1-1 TRBV6-4 TRBD1 CASSVTGGATEAFF TGTGCCAGCAGTGTCACAGGGGGTGCCACTGAAGCTTTCTTT
once TRBJ2-7 TRBV4-2 TRBD2 CASSQDSGRAVYEQYF TGTGCCAGCAGCCAGGATAGCGGGAGAGCGGTGTACGAGCAGTACTTC
- TRBJ2-5 TRBV10-2 - CASSESRSGGYQETQYF TGCGCCAGCAGTGAGTCGAGGAGCGGAGGGTACCAAGAGACCCAGTACTTC
- TRBJ1-1 TRBV19 TRBD1 CASRRGQGQEAFF TGTGCCAGCCGTAGGGGACAGGGTCAAGAAGCTTTCTTT
- TRBJ1-6 TRBV10-3 TRBD1 CAISESRTGDNSPLHF TGTGCCATCAGTGAGTCGAGGACAGGGGATAATTCACCCCTCCACTTT
- TRBJ2-5 TRBV19 TRBD2 CATSSGSRETQYF TGTGCTACCAGTAGCGGGAGTCGGGAGACCCAGTACTTC
few TRBJ2-6 TRBV5-1 TRBD1 CASSRWTGAPSGANVLTF TGCGCCAGCAGCCGATGGACAGGGGCCCCCTCTGGGGCCAACGTCCTGACTTTC
- TRBJ1-1 TRBV5-1 TRBD1 CASSLWARLQGTEAFF TGCGCCAGCAGCTTGTGGGCCAGGCTACAGGGGACTGAAGCTTTCTTT
- TRBJ2-3 TRBV5-1 - CASSWGETGADTQYF TGCGCCAGCAGCTGGGGGGAAACAGGTGCAGATACGCAGTATTTT
- TRBJ1-2 TRBV29-1 - CSVAINPGYGYTF TGCAGCGTTGCCATCAACCCAGGGTATGGCTACACCTTC
- TRBJ2-7 TRBV27 TRBD1 CASSIRDSSYEQYF TGTGCCAGCAGTATAAGGGACAGTTCCTACGAGCAGTACTTC
- TRBJ1-1 TRBV19 - CATTGGRTEAFF TGTGCCACCACCGGGGGGAGGACTGAAGCTTTCTTT
- TRBJ1-5 TRBV2 - CASSERDYSNQPQHF TGTGCCAGCAGTGAGCGAGATTATAGCAATCAGCCCCAGCATTTT
few TRBJ2-2 TRBV6-1 - CASSEVPIGGVDTGELFF TGTGCCAGCAGTGAAGTACCGATAGGAGGCGTCGACACCGGGGAGCTGTTTTTT
- TRBJ2-7 TRBV30 TRBD2 CAWSGTSGFYEQYF TGTGCCTGGAGTGGGACTAGCGGGTTCTACGAGCAGTACTTC
- TRBJ2-4 TRBV6-6 TRBD1 CASRPTGLVVKNIQYF TGTGCCAGCAGACCGACAGGGTTGGTGGTCAAAAACATTCAGTACTTC
- TRBJ2-1 TRBV5-6 - CASSLANRDEQFF TGTGCCAGCAGCTTGGCAAACAGGGATGAGCAGTTCTTC
- TRBJ2-5 TRBV4-3 TRBD2 CASSQSLPLAGFQETQYF TGCGCCAGCAGCCAGAGCCTGCCCCTAGCGGGGTTCCAAGAGACCCAGTACTTC
- TRBJ2-7 TRBV7-2 TRBD2 CASSSGRTSGGYEQYF TGTGCCAGCAGCTCGGGACGGACTAGCGGGGGCTACGAGCAGTACTTC
- TRBJ2-7 TRBV7-8 - CASSVLLAAGHEQYF TGTGCCAGCAGCGTGCTACTAGCCGCGGGCCACGAGCAGTACTTC
- TRBJ1-2 TRBV5-1 TRBD1 CASKRQGLEAGYTF TGCGCCAGCAAGAGACAGGGACTCGAGGCTGGCTACACCTTC
few TRBJ2-1 TRBV9 TRBD2 CASSVPGSGRDNEQFF TGTGCCAGCAGCGTACCGGGGAGCGGGAGGGACAATGAGCAGTTCTTC
- TRBJ2-5 TRBV4-1 - CASSQDIRGIKTQYF TGCGCCAGCAGCCAAGATATTCGAGGGATAAAGACCCAGTACTTC
- TRBJ1-4 TRBV29-1 - CSVLDREKLFF TGCAGCGTTTTGGACAGAGAAAAACTGTTTTTT
- TRBJ1-3 TRBV7-2 - CASSPVTAVGNTIYF TGTGCCAGCAGCCCCGTTACGGCGGTCGGAAACACCATATATTTT